These 30 T cell receptor beta chains were sequenced from one sample in a study of T cell clones after liver transplantation. Here immunoSEQ multiplex PCR was the method, and the copy in TCRdb shows in-frame clones only, minus some. The sample consists of about 20,000 clones, more than 65% of them appearing once. The sample consisted of CD8+ T cells from blood, taken roughly 56 months after liver transplant. These TCRs come from a human patient who received a liver transplant. Some T cells may trace back to the graft donor.

The gene calls are TRBV5-4 and TRBJ2-5, with 8 bases identical to TRBD2. CDR3 length: 13 residues. Germline values: CDR1 SGHNT, CDR2 YYREEE (reference sequence). V shed 6 bases, J shed 2 bases, and the junction held 3 bases outside the gene matches. The CDR3 DNA reads as TGTGCCAGCAACGAGCGGGGGCAAGAGACCCAGTACTTC. Its protein is CASNERGQETQYF.

This chain connects TRBV5-6 to TRBJ2-7, with 8 positions matching TRBD1. Losses at the gene ends were 5 bases for V and 0 bases for J; bases not matched to a gene: 7. The CDR3 runs 15 residues. Per the germline V gene, CDR1 is SGHDT and CDR2 is YYEEEE. The CDR3 DNA is TGTGCCAGCAGTGGGACAGGATTATACTCCTACGAGCAGTACTTC. The encoded protein is CASSGTGLYSYEQYF.

The chain carries TRBV9 and TRBJ1-1; D unclear. Germline CDR1 is SGDLS and CDR2 is YYNGEE. The CDR3 sequence is 15 residues long. V was clipped by 4 bases and J by 5 bases, with 18 bases between them. In DNA form, the CDR3 reads TGTGCCAGCAGCCACCCAGCAGGAGTGGGTACTGAAGCTTTCTTT. Protein sequence: CASSHPAGVGTEAFF.

V usage is TRBV21-1 and J usage is TRBJ2-5. TRBV21-1 is given as a pseudogene. The CDR3 is 18 residues long. This chain's CDR3 is CASSKSQKGRAGGETQYF. CDR3 nucleotide sequence: TGTGCCAGCAGCAAAAGCCAAAAAGGCCGGGCCGGTGGGGAGACCCAGTACTTC.

J is TRBJ1-5 and V is TRBV9; D gene unclear. The CDR3 length is 15 residues. Germline V gives CDR1 SGDLS, CDR2 YYNGEE. Trimming removed 4 bases at V and 0 bases at J, with 11 bases between. CDR3 in amino acids: CASSSLGNSNQPQHF. CDR3 nucleotides: TGTGCCAGCAGCTCCCTAGGCAATAGCAATCAGCCCCAGCATTTT.

The chain joins TRBV6-1 to TRBJ1-2; TRBD1 matches at 10 bases. This CDR3 region has 14 residues. The V gene's germline CDR1 is MNHNS and CDR2 SASEGT. Trimming at V came to 6 bases and at J to 8 bases, leaving 9 bases not matched to a gene. The CDR3 nucleotides are TGTGCCAGCAGCGCGCTTGGGACAGGGGAAGGCTACACCTTC. As protein: CASSALGTGEGYTF.

Only a few counts were recorded for this clone. The chain combines TRBV5-6 with TRBJ2-5; TRBD1 matches at 10 bases. From germline, CDR1 is SGHDT and CDR2 YYEEEE. Losses at the gene ends were 0 bases for V and 5 bases for J; bases not matched to a gene: 4. There are 15 residues in the CDR3. CDR3 residues: CASSLAGQGFETQYF. The CDR3 nucleotides are TGTGCCAGCAGCTTGGCGGGACAGGGGTTTGAGACCCAGTACTTC.

The J gene is TRBJ2-3, the V gene TRBV11-2, with 8 bases matching TRBD2. Germline V gene sequence: CDR1 SGHAT, CDR2 FQNNGV. The CDR3 consists of 16 residues. With V trimmed by 1 base and J by 8 bases, 11 bases remained unmatched. The CDR3 region has the DNA TGTGCCAGCAGCTTAGGGACTACGGGGGGGTACCTTACGCAGTATTTT. Its protein is CASSLGTTGGYLTQYF. Together with reference TRBV11-2 and TRBJ2-3, the CDR3 gives the full variable domain: EAGVAQSPRYKIIEKRQSVAFWCNPISGHATLYWYQQILGQGPKLLIQFQNNGVVDDSQLPKDRFSAERLKGVDSTLKIQPAKLEDSAVYLCASSLGTTGGYLTQYFGPGTRLTVL.

This clone is termed medium-sized. The chain joins TRBV7-9 to TRBJ2-3; TRBD2 matches at 7 bases. This CDR3 has 16 residues. In germline, CDR1 is SEHNR, CDR2 FQNEAQ (reference sequence). The ends lost 5 bases at V and 6 bases at J; junction bases unmatched: 14. The CDR3 loop is CASSPVVSQRGDTQYF. In nucleotides, the CDR3 is TGTGCCAGCAGCCCCGTAGTATCGCAGCGGGGTGATACGCAGTATTTT.

The chain joins TRBV11-2 to TRBJ2-4, with D possibly being TRBD2 (6 bases). The germline V and J ends were trimmed by 7 bases and 8 bases, with 18 bases remaining between them. Germline loops: CDR1 SGHAT, CDR2 FQNNGV. This CDR3 spans 14 amino acids. Written as DNA, the CDR3 is TGTGCCAGCAACTACGAGTGGGGGGTCGACATTCAGTACTTC. Translated, it gives CASNYEWGVDIQYF.

This clone came up a few times. This sequence joins TRBV28 and TRBJ1-1, with TRBD1 identical over 11 bases. The germline CDR1 and CDR2 sequences are MDHEN and SYDVKM. This CDR3 is built from 18 residues. Trimming at V came to 5 bases and at J to 1 base, leaving 12 bases not matched to a gene. The CDR3 DNA sequence: TGTGCCAGCAGTCCGCCCGATTGGGACAGGGGGACGAACACTGAAGCTTTCTTT. Translating gives CASSPPDWDRGTNTEAFF. Full variable domain (remainder filled in from reference TRBV28 and TRBJ1-1): DVKVTQSSRYLVKRTGEKVFLECVQDMDHENMFWYRQDPGLGLRLIYFSYDVKMKEKGDIPEGYSVSREKKERFSLILESASTNQTSMYLCASSPPDWDRGTNTEAFFGQGTRLTVV.

The chain uses TRBV7-9 and TRBJ2-1, with 11 bases identical to TRBD2. The junction had 9 bases not matched to a gene; V was cut back by 5 bases and J by 6 bases. The CDR3 is made up of 16 amino acids. The germline CDR1 and CDR2 sequences are SEHNR and FQNEAQ (reference sequence). In DNA, the CDR3 is TGTGCCAGCAGCCACTTAGCGGGGGGGCCAAGCAATGAGCAGTTCTTC. Encoded protein: CASSHLAGGPSNEQFF.

A single count supports this clone. This sequence joins TRBV30 and TRBJ1-2, with D perhaps matching TRBD1 (5 bases). V lost 6 bases, J lost 4 bases, and 18 bases lay in between. The CDR3 has 14 amino acids. Germline CDR1 GTSNPN, CDR2 SVGIG (reference sequence). CDR3 in DNA: TGTGCCTGTGGAGTTGGGGGGTCTCCCTATGGCTACACCTTC. Amino acid sequence: CACGVGGSPYGYTF.

The chain has TRBV7-9 and TRBJ2-3; D is perhaps TRBD2 (6 bases). V was trimmed by 5 bases and J by 5 bases, leaving 26 bases between them. The CDR3 consists of 18 residues. Germline CDR1 and CDR2: SEHNR and FQNEAQ (reference sequence). CDR3 in amino acids: CASSQRHGTGGGGDTQYF. CDR3 nucleotide sequence: TGTGCCAGCAGCCAACGACATGGGACCGGGGGTGGGGGAGATACGCAGTATTTT.

The chain couples TRBV6-5 to TRBJ1-2; D is unresolved. Trimming stripped 2 bases from V and 2 bases from J, with 3 bases between. CDR3 size: 12 residues. CDR1 is MNHEY, CDR2 SVGAGI, per germline. The DNA of the CDR3 is TGTGCCAGCAGTTACACGAACTATGGCTACACCTTC. Translation: CASSYTNYGYTF.

In its sample, this clone is medium-sized. The J gene is TRBJ1-6, the V gene TRBV11-2; D is unresolved. The CDR3 spans 12 residues. Trimming took 4 bases from V and 8 from J, leaving 6 bases between them. The germline V gene encodes CDR1 SGHAT and CDR2 FQNNGV. CDR3 protein: CASSSEDSPLHF. CDR3 DNA: TGTGCCAGCAGCTCCGAAGATTCACCCCTCCACTTT.

In this sample, this clone turned up a few times. This chain uses TRBV6-1 with TRBJ1-6; D is unresolved. The V and J ends lost 2 bases and 6 bases respectively, with 8 bases between them. CDR1 and CDR2 from the germline V gene are MNHNS and SASEGT. This CDR3 has 14 residues. CDR3 bases: TGTGCCAGCAGTGAACTGGGCAGTAATTCACCCCTCCACTTT. Translated: CASSELGSNSPLHF.

The sample holds a few counts of this clone. The rearrangement uses TRBV6-5 and TRBJ2-1, with 13 bases that match TRBD2. Germline V gives CDR1 MNHEY, CDR2 SVGAGI. The CDR3 totals 13 residues. V lost 2 bases, J lost 15 bases, and 4 bases stayed unmatched. CDR3 sequence reads: CASSYTSGGVAFF. The CDR3 bases are TGTGCCAGCAGTTACACTAGCGGGGGGGTAGCGTTCTTC.

The gene calls are TRBV27 and TRBJ2-1; TRBD1 matches at 10 bases. V dropped 2 bases and J dropped 1; count of bases not matched to a gene: 8. The CDR3 has 18 amino acids. CDR1 and CDR2 (germline): MNHEY, SMNVEV (reference sequence). The CDR3 reads CASSLLSPGQGSYNEQFF. The CDR3 nucleotides are TGTGCCAGCAGTTTACTTTCCCCGGGACAGGGGTCCTACAATGAGCAGTTCTTC.

The chain combines TRBV7-9 with TRBJ2-5; D tentatively reads TRBD1 or TRBD2 (5 bases each). Trimming removed 4 bases from V and 3 bases from J, with 18 bases in between. Germline V CDR1 and CDR2: SEHNR, FQNEAQ (reference sequence). CDR3 length equals 16 residues. This CDR3 is CASSSTGRSREETQYF. CDR3 nucleotide sequence: TGTGCCAGCAGCTCGACGGGACGTTCGCGGGAAGAGACCCAGTACTTC.

A single count supports this clone. The chain carries TRBV9 and TRBJ2-1, with D possibly being TRBD2 (7 bases). Trimming took 4 bases from V and 9 from J, leaving 17 bases between them. The CDR3 is 14 amino acids. Germline V gene sequence: CDR1 SGDLS, CDR2 YYNGEE. DNA of the CDR3: TGTGCCAGCAGCACGGGGGGCCCAATGGGTGAGCAGTTCTTC. This encodes CASSTGGPMGEQFF.

The chain uses TRBV6-6 and TRBJ1-2; D gene uncertain. V dropped 0 bases and J dropped 4 bases, with 3 bases sitting between them. CDR1 MNHNY and CDR2 SVGAGI come from the germline V gene (reference sequence). The CDR3 length is 12 residues. The CDR3 sequence is CASSYSVYGYTF. Written as DNA, the CDR3 is TGTGCCAGCAGTTACTCGGTCTATGGCTACACCTTC.

This clone is classed as medium-sized. CDR3 loop: CASSPEPGQGQVNYEQYF. In nucleotides, the CDR3 is TGTGCCAGCAGTCCCGAGCCGGGACAGGGCCAGGTGAACTACGAGCAGTACTTC. V and J are TRBV27 and TRBJ2-7; the match to TRBD1 covers 9 bases. This CDR3 is built from 18 residues. V shed 5 bases and J 3 bases; nucleotides not matched to a gene: 17. CDR1 MNHEY and CDR2 SMNVEV come from the germline V gene (reference sequence).

The chain uses TRBV6-5 and TRBJ2-3, with no clear D. In germline, CDR1 is MNHEY, CDR2 SVGAGI. CDR3 length: 14 amino acids. V lost 6 bases to trimming and J lost 2 bases, with 12 bases between them. CDR3 DNA: TGTGCCAGCAGGGACCGAGAGACCACAGATACGCAGTATTTT. This encodes CASRDRETTDTQYF.

This sequence joins TRBV27 and TRBJ1-5, with D unclear. Trimming cost V 3 bases and J 5 bases, with 11 bases left between them. Germline V gene data show CDR1 as MNHEY and CDR2 as SMNVEV (reference sequence). This CDR3 spans 14 amino acids. The CDR3 nucleotides are TGTGCCAGCAGTTTTTCGGGGTGGGATCAGCCCCAGCATTTT. Residues: CASSFSGWDQPQHF.

This clone was seen more than once but under ten times. This rearrangement joins TRBV28 to TRBJ1-6, with D unresolved. The germline V gene has CDR1 MDHEN and CDR2 SYDVKM. V was clipped by 4 bases and J by 12 bases, with 7 bases between them. The CDR3 sequence is 11 residues long. As DNA, the CDR3 is TGTGCCAGCAGTTCCACCCGACCCCTCCACTTT. This translates into CASSSTRPLHF.

The chain has TRBV13 and TRBJ2-1, with TRBD2 matching over 16 bases. Germline V CDR1 and CDR2: PRHDT, FYEKMQ (reference sequence). The CDR3 spans 16 residues. V gave up 5 bases and J gave up 7 bases; unmatched junction bases: 5. The CDR3 sequence: CASSPPGLAGGNEQFF. CDR3 DNA: TGTGCCAGCAGCCCCCCGGGACTAGCGGGGGGGAATGAGCAGTTCTTC.

This clone was recorded only once. V gene TRBV19 combines with J gene TRBJ2-3; D perhaps matches TRBD2 (6 bases). V gave up 8 bases and J gave up 1 base, with 10 bases separating them. CDR3 length: 13 residues. The germline gives CDR1 LNHDA, CDR2 SQIVND (reference sequence). CDR3 sequence (DNA): TGTGCCAGTGGAACGGGGGGCACAGATACGCAGTATTTT. Amino acids: CASGTGGTDTQYF.

The genes are TRBV28 and TRBJ2-3; tentative D call: TRBD2 (7 bases). V shed 3 bases and J shed 6 bases, with 13 bases lying between them. Looked up from germline, CDR1 is MDHEN and CDR2 is SYDVKM. CDR3 length: 14 amino acids. The CDR3 DNA is TGTGCCAGCAGTTTGATGGGGGGGCGGGATACGCAGTATTTT. Translated: CASSLMGGRDTQYF.

Only one count was recorded for this clone. Here the CDR3 DNA reads TGCGCCAGCAGCTTGGGGGTCCACGAGCAGTACTTC. Translated: CASSLGVHEQYF. The J gene is TRBJ2-7, the V gene TRBV5-1, with D hard to call. There are 12 residues in the CDR3. The V gene lost 0 bases and the J gene lost 5 bases, with 6 bases spanning the gap. Germline assignment: CDR1 SGHRS and CDR2 YFSETQ.